This entry features one TCR beta chain sequence. The data stem from a study of cytomegalovirus exposure and HLA in healthy donors. The PCR contained 60 Vbeta and 13 Jbeta primers. Measured with immunoSEQ multiplex PCR; TCRdb has only the in-frame clones, and not every one. The sample lists over 100,000 clones; approximately 81% were seen once. Participants comprised healthy donors of bone marrow. CDR3 length equals 12 residues. V shed 9 bases and J shed 3 bases, with 12 bases lying between them. The genes are TRBV23-1 and TRBJ2-7; possibly TRBD1 for D (6 bases). TRBV23-1 is an ORF, with its function uncertain. The sequence derives from a male donor in good health and CMV-seronegative. Specimen: PBMCs. The CDR3: CARATGIYEQYF. The CDR3 nucleotides read TGCGCCAGAGCTACAGGGATCTACGAGCAGTACTTC.